This entry lists 20 T cell receptor beta chains sequenced from one sample in a study of monozygotic twins with inflammatory bowel disease. TCRdb reprocessed the 5' RACE reads, keeping one entry per CDR3 protein, no DNA. The ten top clones account for approximately 2.3%, within a sample of around 380,000 distinct CDR3 sequences. Source material: blood. The receptors shown here come from a human donor with ulcerative colitis or Crohn's disease, or a healthy co-twin of an affected twin (not recorded which).

The CDR3 reads CASSLMALTGELFF. The chain is built from TRBV28 and TRBJ2-2. The CDR3 covers 14 residues. CDR1 and CDR2 (germline): MDHEN, SYDVKM. The full variable domain, in which reference TRBV28 and TRBJ2-2 provide the parts outside the CDR3, is DVKVTQSSRYLVKRTGEKVFLECVQDMDHENMFWYRQDPGLGLRLIYFSYDVKMKEKGDIPEGYSVSREKKERFSLILESASTNQTSMYLCASSLMALTGELFFGEGSRLTVL.

This rearrangement joins TRBV10-3 to TRBJ2-7; TCRdb gives TRBD2 as the D gene, but with no DNA this cannot be confirmed. Germline V gene data show CDR1 as ENHRY and CDR2 as SYGVKD. The CDR3 has 18 residues. The CDR3 sequence: CAISDLGLAGGSGYEQYF.

The chain uses TRBV5-1 and TRBJ1-2; TCRdb outputs TRBD1, but without DNA this stays unchecked. Germline V gene data show CDR1 as SGHRS and CDR2 as YFSETQ. This CDR3 contains 15 residues. The CDR3 protein is CASSLVPGEAYGYTF.

The chain has TRBV12-3 or TRBV12-4 and TRBJ2-7. This CDR3 has 12 residues. The CDR3 loop reads CASSSGTYEQYF.

The chain joins TRBV18 to TRBJ2-7; the TCRdb D gene call, TRBD1, has no DNA to confirm it. The length of the CDR3 is 14 residues. Germline assignment: CDR1 KGHSH and CDR2 LQKENI. The CDR3 region is CASSPGQGRYEQYF.

The chain links TRBV12-3 or TRBV12-4 to TRBJ1-2. There are 13 residues in the CDR3. The CDR3 reads CASSNTGDYGYTF.

This chain joins TRBV30 and TRBJ1-2; lacking DNA, the TRBD1 call made by TCRdb goes unchecked. CDR3 length: 12 residues. Germline lookup yields CDR1 GTSNPN and CDR2 SVGIG (reference sequence). The CDR3 region is CACPHSNYGYTF. The variable domain in full, completed from reference TRBV30 and TRBJ1-2, reads SQTIHQWPATLVQPVGSPLSLECTVEGTSNPNLYWYRQAAGRGLQLLFYSVGIGQISSEVPQNLSASRPQDRQFILSSKKLLLSDSGFYLCACPHSNYGYTFGSGTRLTVV.

J is TRBJ1-1 and V is TRBV29-1; no DNA is available, so the TRBD1 call from TCRdb remains unchecked. This CDR3 is 13 amino acids long. CDR1 and CDR2 from the germline V gene are SQVTM and ANQGSEA. The CDR3 here is CSAGDRQNTEAFF.

This chain joins TRBV20-1 and TRBJ1-2. The CDR3 loop spans 15 amino acids. Per germline, CDR1 DFQATT and CDR2 SNEGSKA (reference sequence). CDR3 loop: CSARVLDLESYGYTF.

V gene TRBV18 combines with J gene TRBJ2-2. The CDR3 is made up of 14 amino acids. The germline V gene has CDR1 KGHSH and CDR2 LQKENI. The CDR3 loop is CASSPNQNTGELFF.

The rearrangement joins TRBV5-1 to TRBJ2-1; the D call from TCRdb, TRBD1, cannot be confirmed without DNA. This CDR3 region has 13 residues. CDR1 SGHRS and CDR2 YFSETQ come from the germline V gene. Here the CDR3 reads CASSPLTGNEQFF. The full variable domain, in which reference TRBV5-1 and TRBJ2-1 provide the parts outside the CDR3, is KAGVTQTPRYLIKTRGQQVTLSCSPISGHRSVSWYQQTPGQGLQFLFEYFSETQRNKGNFPGRFSGRQFSNSRSEMNVSTLELGDSALYLCASSPLTGNEQFFGPGTRLTVL.

The chain couples TRBV3-1 to TRBJ2-2; the TCRdb call, TRBD2, lacks DNA for checking. Germline-derived CDR1 and CDR2 are LGHDT and YNNKEL (reference sequence). The CDR3 contains 15 residues. This CDR3 is CASSPYLAGGGELFF. The variable domain in full, completed from reference TRBV3-1 and TRBJ2-2, reads DTAVSQTPKYLVTQMGNDKSIKCEQNLGHDTMYWYKQDSKKFLKIMFSYNNKELIINETVPNRFSPKSPDKAHLNLHINSLELGDSAVYFCASSPYLAGGGELFFGEGSRLTVL.

The chain joins TRBV12-3 or TRBV12-4 to TRBJ1-5; TCRdb reports TRBD1, a call that lacks DNA to check it against. CDR3 length: 15 amino acids. The CDR3 reads CASSRGTGWNQPQHF.

The chain is built from TRBV5-1 and TRBJ2-1; TCRdb outputs TRBD2, but without DNA this stays unchecked. Looked up from germline, CDR1 is SGHRS and CDR2 is YFSETQ. The CDR3 spans 11 residues. The CDR3 loop reads CASSISGLQFF.

This chain links TRBV6-5 with TRBJ1-5. Per the germline V gene, CDR1 is MNHEY and CDR2 is SVGAGI. This CDR3 has 15 residues. The chain's CDR3 is CASSYRVGVDQPQHF.

The chain carries TRBV5-1 and TRBJ2-2. The length of the CDR3 is 15 residues. Germline V CDR1 and CDR2: SGHRS, YFSETQ. The CDR3 sequence is CASSLGHSGTGELFF. Complete variable domain (other parts from reference TRBV5-1 and TRBJ2-2): KAGVTQTPRYLIKTRGQQVTLSCSPISGHRSVSWYQQTPGQGLQFLFEYFSETQRNKGNFPGRFSGRQFSNSRSEMNVSTLELGDSALYLCASSLGHSGTGELFFGEGSRLTVL.

The chain combines TRBV4-1 with TRBJ2-7. Germline CDR1 is MGHRA and CDR2 is YSYEKL. The CDR3 contains 12 residues. The CDR3 here is CASSQNNYEQYF.

The rearrangement uses TRBV6-1 and TRBJ2-6; as DNA is missing, the TRBD1 call by TCRdb cannot be tested. Germline lookup yields CDR1 MNHNS and CDR2 SASEGT. CDR3 length: 17 amino acids. CDR3 sequence reads: CASSRDRGQSGANVLTF.

The chain joins TRBV20-1 to TRBJ1-1. The germline gives CDR1 DFQATT, CDR2 SNEGSKA (reference sequence). This CDR3 contains 11 residues. CDR3 amino acids: CSAREGSEAFF.

The chain is built from TRBV6-1 and TRBJ2-3; TCRdb's D call, TRBD1, is unchecked because there is no DNA. CDR1 MNHNS and CDR2 SASEGT come from the germline V gene. The CDR3 runs 13 residues. The CDR3 spells CASSEHPGDTQYF.